These 31 T cell receptor beta chains were sequenced from one sample in a study of blood T cell repertoires in COVID-19. Clones were sequenced by immunoSEQ multiplex PCR, and TCRdb holds only the in-frame ones, with some missing. The table records around 130,000 clones, 82% of them present only once. Sequencing was carried out using peripheral blood. The receptors here all came from a woman aged 80 or over with acute or convalescent COVID-19.

The chain carries TRBV5-1 and TRBJ1-2; D is possibly TRBD1 (5 bases). Between the trimmed V and J ends, which lost 0 bases and 8 bases, there was a span of 14 bases. The CDR3 loop spans 14 amino acids. Germline CDR1 and CDR2: SGHRS and YFSETQ. CDR3 sequence reads: CASSLDGRGEGYTF. The CDR3 DNA is TGCGCCAGCAGCTTGGACGGGAGGGGAGAAGGCTACACCTTC. The full variable domain, its missing parts supplied by reference TRBV5-1 and TRBJ1-2, is KAGVTQTPRYLIKTRGQQVTLSCSPISGHRSVSWYQQTPGQGLQFLFEYFSETQRNKGNFPGRFSGRQFSNSRSEMNVSTLELGDSALYLCASSLDGRGEGYTFGSGTRLTVV.

Points on this clone: One end of the junction does not line up with germline, which may come from a read error. The chain uses TRBV6-5 and TRBJ1-2; D gene ambiguous. The CDR3 is 12 residues long. Germline CDR1 MNHEY, CDR2 SVGAGI. The CDR3 DNA sequence: TGTGCCACCTCACCATTCTCTGTGAGTTCGCCCTTC. Translation gives CATSPFSVSSPF.

The V and J genes are TRBV28 and TRBJ1-5, with D possibly being TRBD1 (5 bases). Germline assignment: CDR1 MDHEN and CDR2 SYDVKM. V was trimmed by 5 bases and J by 0 bases, leaving 20 bases between them. The CDR3 contains 18 residues. The CDR3 DNA follows: TGTGCCAGCAGTCCGACAGAGCCGGAAAATTATAGCAATCAGCCCCAGCATTTT. Amino acid sequence: CASSPTEPENYSNQPQHF.

The chain uses TRBV5-6 and TRBJ2-7; 9 bases are a match to TRBD2. The CDR3 consists of 14 residues. Germline CDR1 is SGHDT and CDR2 is YYEEEE. The junction had 5 bases not matched to a gene; V was cut back by 2 bases and J by 5 bases. The CDR3 bases are TGTGCCAGCAGCTTTTTAGCGGGAGTAAACGAGCAGTACTTC. As protein: CASSFLAGVNEQYF.

The chain carries TRBV29-1 and TRBJ1-2, with D uncertain. Trimming stripped 7 bases from V and 7 bases from J, with 13 bases between. Germline V gene sequence: CDR1 SQVTM, CDR2 ANQGSEA. The length of the CDR3 is 11 residues. CDR3 nucleotides: TGCAGCGCCGGCACCTCCGGTGGCTACACCTTC. Encoded protein: CSAGTSGGYTF. The complete variable domain, with remaining parts taken from reference TRBV29-1 and TRBJ1-2, reads SAVISQKPSRDICQRGTSLTIQCQVDSQVTMMFWYRQQPGQSLTLIATANQGSEATYESGFVIDKFPISRPNLTFSTLTVSNMSPEDSSIYLCSAGTSGGYTFGSGTRLTVV.

The CDR3 DNA reads TGTGCCAGCAGAGTAGCGGGGGGGTCAGATACGCAGTATTTT. It codes for CASRVAGGSDTQYF. The chain is built from TRBV27 and TRBJ2-3; 11 bases line up with TRBD2. V lost 6 bases to trimming and J lost 4 bases; unmatched junction nucleotides: 3. The CDR3 sequence is 14 residues long. Germline V lookup: CDR1 MNHEY, CDR2 SMNVEV (reference sequence).

J is TRBJ2-3 and V is TRBV6-4; 7 bases line up with TRBD2. The CDR3 spans 19 residues. V was clipped by 0 bases and J by 11 bases; unmatched bases: 23. The V gene's germline CDR1 is MRHNA and CDR2 SNTAGT. This CDR3 reads CASSDSLGTTTSKSARQYF. CDR3 sequence (DNA): TGTGCCAGCAGTGACTCATTAGGAACGACGACTAGCAAGTCCGCACGGCAGTATTTT.

The V gene is TRBV7-9, the J gene TRBJ2-7; D possibly corresponds to TRBD1 (6 bases). The V and J ends lost 7 bases and 6 bases respectively, with 13 bases between them. The CDR3 is 12 amino acids. Germline V CDR1 and CDR2: SEHNR, FQNEAQ (reference sequence). The CDR3 nucleotides are TGTGCCAGCACTCAACAGGGTAGCGAGCAGTACTTC. Translating it yields CASTQQGSEQYF.

The rearrangement joins TRBV5-1 to TRBJ1-4; D ambiguous. Germline V gene lookup returns CDR1 SGHRS and CDR2 YFSETQ. The CDR3 consists of 15 residues. Trimming removed 2 bases from V and 0 bases from J, with 8 bases in between. The CDR3 nucleotides read TGCGCCAGCAGCTTTAGCGGTGCAACTAATGAAAAACTGTTTTTT. Its translation: CASSFSGATNEKLFF.

This chain joins TRBV3-1 (or the pseudogene TRBV3-2) and TRBJ2-1; possibly TRBD2 for D (6 bases). The CDR3 is made up of 12 amino acids. Germline lookup yields CDR1 LGHDT and CDR2 YNNKEL (reference sequence). Deletions cut 4 bases from V and 10 bases from J, with 11 bases between. The CDR3 DNA reads TGTGCCAGCAGCCCGTCGCGGGACGAGCAGTTCTTC. The encoded protein is CASSPSRDEQFF.

The V gene is TRBV5-1, the J gene TRBJ2-5; 7 nucleotides align to TRBD1. The CDR3 is made up of 15 amino acids. The ends lost 0 bases at V and 7 bases at J; junction bases unmatched: 9. Germline V gene lookup returns CDR1 SGHRS and CDR2 YFSETQ. In nucleotides, the CDR3 is TGCGCCAGCAGCTTGGGAGGGGGCCAATCGGGGACCCAGTACTTC. This translates into CASSLGGGQSGTQYF. Together with reference TRBV5-1 and TRBJ2-5, the CDR3 gives the full variable domain: KAGVTQTPRYLIKTRGQQVTLSCSPISGHRSVSWYQQTPGQGLQFLFEYFSETQRNKGNFPGRFSGRQFSNSRSEMNVSTLELGDSALYLCASSLGGGQSGTQYFGPGTRLLVL.

This clone has a single count. The V call is TRBV9, the J call TRBJ2-2; D possibly corresponds to TRBD1 (6 bases). CDR3 size: 16 residues. Deletions cut 7 bases from V and 3 bases from J, with 19 bases between. Germline V gene data show CDR1 as SGDLS and CDR2 as YYNGEE. The CDR3 sequence is CASRYRAGADTGELFF. The DNA for the CDR3 is TGTGCCAGCCGATACAGGGCAGGGGCGGACACCGGGGAGCTGTTTTTT.

CDR3 bases: TGTGCCAGCAGTCTTCTTCCCCACACACTCAGGACTAGCGTCGCAGATACGCAGTATTTT. Translation gives CASSLLPHTLRTSVADTQYF. This sequence joins TRBV27 and TRBJ2-3, with 9 bases lining up with TRBD2. Germline-derived CDR1 and CDR2 are MNHEY and SMNVEV (reference sequence). With 5 bases clipped from V and 4 bases from J, the junction kept 22 bases outside the gene matches. The CDR3 contains 20 residues.

This rearrangement joins TRBV4-1 to TRBJ1-5; unclear D gene. V was shortened by 7 bases and J by 3 bases, with 22 bases between the two germline ends. The CDR3 sequence is 17 residues long. The germline gives CDR1 MGHRA, CDR2 YSYEKL. The CDR3 DNA sequence: TGCGCCAGCAACCCATCCCCCACTGGAGGTTACAATCAGCCCCAGCATTTT. Translating gives CASNPSPTGGYNQPQHF.

A few counts support this clone. The chain carries TRBV15 and TRBJ1-1; maybe TRBD1 (6 bases). Trimming stripped 4 bases from V and 0 bases from J, with 9 bases between. This CDR3 has 14 amino acids. Germline loops: CDR1 LNHNV, CDR2 YYDKDF (reference sequence). Here the CDR3 DNA reads TGTGCCACCAGCATAGGACAGTTGAACACTGAAGCTTTCTTT. Translating it yields CATSIGQLNTEAFF.

V is TRBV11-2 and J is TRBJ2-2, with 7 bases fitting TRBD1. Germline CDR1 SGHAT, CDR2 FQNNGV. V lost 3 bases to trimming and J lost 0 bases; unmatched junction nucleotides: 7. The CDR3 covers 17 residues. CDR3 DNA sequence: TGTGCCAGCAGCTTCCCCTTTGACAGGGCGAACACCGGGGAGCTGTTTTTT. Its protein product is CASSFPFDRANTGELFF. Filled out from reference TRBV11-2 and TRBJ2-2, the complete variable domain reads EAGVAQSPRYKIIEKRQSVAFWCNPISGHATLYWYQQILGQGPKLLIQFQNNGVVDDSQLPKDRFSAERLKGVDSTLKIQPAKLEDSAVYLCASSFPFDRANTGELFFGEGSRLTVL.

This clone came up a few times. The CDR3 loop is CASGRDGELFF. As DNA, the CDR3 is TGTGCCAGTGGTCGGGACGGGGAGCTGTTTTTT. The chain recombines TRBV2 with TRBJ2-2, with a possible D match to TRBD2 (5 bases). Germline CDR1 reads SNHLY; CDR2 reads FYNNEI. The CDR3 extends over 11 amino acids. V dropped 9 bases and J dropped 7 bases, with 9 bases sitting between them.

The V and J genes are TRBV7-6 and TRBJ2-3, with TRBD2 matching 11 bases. The length of the CDR3 is 20 residues. From germline, CDR1 is SGHVS and CDR2 FNYEAQ. The J segment lost 1 base and the V segment lost 1 base, leaving 13 bases of the junction unmatched. The CDR3, as DNA: TGTGCCAGCAGCTTAGATCCAAGGGTAGCGGGAGGGCCGGGCACAGATACGCAGTATTTT. Translated: CASSLDPRVAGGPGTDTQYF.

This chain connects TRBV12-3 or TRBV12-4 to TRBJ1-3; no clear D. V was pared by 4 bases and J by 7 bases, with 8 bases between. The CDR3 runs 12 residues. CDR3: CASSSARNTIYF. The CDR3 DNA reads TGTGCCAGCAGTTCTGCCCGGAACACCATATATTTT.

This chain links TRBV29-1 with TRBJ2-7, with 12 positions matching TRBD2. Germline V gene data show CDR1 as SQVTM and CDR2 as ANQGSEA. The CDR3 runs 14 residues. J lost 5 bases, V lost 3 bases, and 5 bases had no gene match. The CDR3 nucleotides are TGCAGCGTTGATGGACTAGCGGGATTCGACGAGCAGTACTTC. The encoded protein is CSVDGLAGFDEQYF.

The CDR3 reads CASTGMGSSSYNEQFF. Written as DNA, the CDR3 is TGCGCCAGCACCGGGATGGGCTCAAGCTCCTACAATGAGCAGTTCTTC. The gene calls are TRBV5-1 and TRBJ2-1; weak D call: TRBD2 (5 bases). The germline V and J ends were trimmed by 6 bases and 0 bases, with 16 bases remaining between them. Germline V lookup: CDR1 SGHRS, CDR2 YFSETQ. The length of the CDR3 is 16 residues. The variable domain in full, completed from reference TRBV5-1 and TRBJ2-1, reads KAGVTQTPRYLIKTRGQQVTLSCSPISGHRSVSWYQQTPGQGLQFLFEYFSETQRNKGNFPGRFSGRQFSNSRSEMNVSTLELGDSALYLCASTGMGSSSYNEQFFGPGTRLTVL.

The chain combines TRBV3-1 (or the pseudogene TRBV3-2) with TRBJ2-7; 12 bases are a match to TRBD2. Per the germline V gene, CDR1 is LGHDT and CDR2 is YNNKEL (reference sequence). CDR3 length: 18 amino acids. Unmatched junction bases numbered 13, after V lost 3 bases and J lost 4 bases. CDR3 coding DNA: TGTGCCAGCAGCCAGGGAGGGGCACTAGCGGGGGGTATGTACGAGCAGTACTTC. The encoded protein is CASSQGGALAGGMYEQYF.

Only a few counts were recorded for this clone. V usage is TRBV6-5 and J usage is TRBJ2-2, with TRBD2 as a possible D gene (6 bases). The V gene's germline CDR1 is MNHEY and CDR2 SVGAGI. V shed 7 bases and J shed 1 base, with 13 bases lying between them. The CDR3 consists of 15 residues. The CDR3: CASKIADMNTGELFF. The CDR3 DNA follows: TGTGCCAGCAAGATAGCGGACATGAACACCGGGGAGCTGTTTTTT.

The rearrangement links TRBV13 to TRBJ1-2; 9 bases are shared with TRBD1. CDR3 length: 15 amino acids. Germline CDR1 PRHDT, CDR2 FYEKMQ (reference sequence). V lost 5 bases and J lost 5; bases outside the gene matches: 9. For the CDR3, the DNA is TGTGCCAGCAGCGCCGACAGGGGGTTTTATTATGGCTACACCTTC. It translates to CASSADRGFYYGYTF.

V gene TRBV6-2 or TRBV6-3 combines with J gene TRBJ2-3; D perhaps matches TRBD1 (7 bases). The CDR3 loop spans 16 amino acids. CDR1 and CDR2 (germline): MNHEY, SVGEGT. Trimming left V 2 bases short and J 3 bases short, with 15 bases between. Here the CDR3 reads CASSYETSGGTDTQYF. CDR3 coding DNA: TGTGCCAGCAGTTACGAGACCTCAGGGGGGACAGATACGCAGTATTTT.

As concerns this clone: The junction does not match germline at one end; this may be a read error. The V gene is TRBV28, the J gene TRBJ2-3, with D perhaps TRBD2 (6 bases). The CDR3 has 16 residues. From germline, CDR1 is MDHEN and CDR2 SYDVKM. The DNA for the CDR3 is TGTGCCAGCAGTTTATGGGGGGGAAGGGGCACGGATACGCAGTATTTT. This encodes CASSLWGGRGTDTQYF.

The V call is TRBV11-2, the J call TRBJ2-1; D is possibly TRBD2 (6 bases). The V and J ends lost 2 bases and 6 bases respectively, with 14 bases between them. The CDR3 runs 15 residues. Germline CDR1 is SGHAT and CDR2 is FQNNGV. This chain's CDR3 is CASSLSGGTGNEQFF. DNA for the CDR3: TGTGCCAGCAGCTTAAGCGGCGGGACGGGCAATGAGCAGTTCTTC.

The V gene is TRBV2, the J gene TRBJ2-7; 7 bases align to TRBD1. The germline gives CDR1 SNHLY, CDR2 FYNNEI. The V gene end was trimmed by 6 bases and the J gene end by 1 base; junction bases not matched to a gene: 6. The CDR3 is 14 residues long. As DNA, the CDR3 is TGTGCCAGCAGGCCGACACAGGGGTCCTACGAGCAGTACTTC. As protein: CASRPTQGSYEQYF. Combining the CDR3 with reference TRBV2 and TRBJ2-7 gives the whole variable domain EPEVTQTPSHQVTQMGQEVILRCVPISNHLYFYWYRQILGQKVEFLVSFYNNEISEKSEIFDDQFSVERPDGSNFTLKIRSTKLEDSAMYFCASRPTQGSYEQYFGPGTRLTVT.

The rearrangement links TRBV3-1 (or the pseudogene TRBV3-2) to TRBJ1-2; TRBD1 aligns across 8 bases. Trimming cost V 4 bases and J 8 bases; bases outside gene matches: 6. CDR1 and CDR2 (germline): LGHDT, YNNKEL (reference sequence). This CDR3 is 13 amino acids long. CDR3 DNA sequence: TGTGCCAGCAGCCCTGGACAGGGTACCGGCTACACCTTC. Translating gives CASSPGQGTGYTF.

The rearrangement joins TRBV27 to TRBJ1-3; D uncertain. This CDR3 is 18 amino acids long. V gave up 8 bases and J gave up 0 bases, with 23 bases separating them. Germline CDR1 is MNHEY and CDR2 is SMNVEV (reference sequence). This CDR3 is CASPPRLKLSRSGNTIYF. The CDR3 region has the DNA TGTGCCAGCCCCCCCCGTCTGAAATTAAGCCGCTCTGGAAACACCATATATTTT.

The rearrangement uses TRBV28 and TRBJ1-2; no definite D call. This CDR3 has 15 residues. Trimming took 2 bases from V and 4 from J, leaving 14 bases between them. CDR1 is MDHEN, CDR2 SYDVKM, per germline. CDR3 nucleotides: TGTGCCAGCAGTTTACGGTCGGGGTGGGTCTATGGCTACACCTTC. It translates to CASSLRSGWVYGYTF.